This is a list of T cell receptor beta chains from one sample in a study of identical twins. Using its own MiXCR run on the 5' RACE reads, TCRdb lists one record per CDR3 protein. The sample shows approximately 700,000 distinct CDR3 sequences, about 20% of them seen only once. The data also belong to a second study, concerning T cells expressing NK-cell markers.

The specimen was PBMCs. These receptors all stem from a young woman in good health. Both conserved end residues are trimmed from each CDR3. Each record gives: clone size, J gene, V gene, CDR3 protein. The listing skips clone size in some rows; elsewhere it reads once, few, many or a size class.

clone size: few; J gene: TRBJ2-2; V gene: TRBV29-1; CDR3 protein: SVGGLFSGELF
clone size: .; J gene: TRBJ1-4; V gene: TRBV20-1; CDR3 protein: SANHGAANEKLF
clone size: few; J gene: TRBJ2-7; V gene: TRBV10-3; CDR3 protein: AISESRDRGEQY
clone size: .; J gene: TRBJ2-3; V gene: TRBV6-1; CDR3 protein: ASSEGTADTQY
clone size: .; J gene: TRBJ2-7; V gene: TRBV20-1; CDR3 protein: SARDGEYEQY
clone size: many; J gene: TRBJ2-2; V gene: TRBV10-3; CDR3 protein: AISGPGQGLTGELF
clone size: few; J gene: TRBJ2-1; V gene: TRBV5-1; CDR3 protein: ASSFAQPNEQF
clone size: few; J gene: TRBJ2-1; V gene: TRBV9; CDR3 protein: ASSAGLANSYNEQF
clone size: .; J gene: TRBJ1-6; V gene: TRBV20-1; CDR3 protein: SARDVAVPLH
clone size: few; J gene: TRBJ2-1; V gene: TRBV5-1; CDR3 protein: ASSLARGGSSYNEQF
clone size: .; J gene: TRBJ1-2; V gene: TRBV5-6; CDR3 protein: ASSNRPGHLYGYT
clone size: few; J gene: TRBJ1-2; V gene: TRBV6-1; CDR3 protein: ASSETFYGYT
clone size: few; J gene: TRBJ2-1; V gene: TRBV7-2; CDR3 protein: ASSLVMGLGNNEQF